The present entry profiles one T cell receptor (beta chain) with its context. As yet, its antigen is unknown. The PCR ran on 60 Vbeta and 13 Jbeta primers. The repertoire was sequenced with immunoSEQ multiplex PCR; TCRdb's copy has only in-frame clones and lacks some. Counted here are 200,000 or so clones, about four fifths occurring once; the ten biggest clones make up 0.25% to 0.3%. The ends were cut back, 2 bases at V and 5 bases at J, with 4 bases in the middle. Germline CDR1 is SNHLY and CDR2 is FYNNEI. There are 13 residues in the CDR3. This sample stems from a study of cytomegalovirus exposure and HLA in healthy donors. Whole-study results and caveats: When analyzed later, the rates of TCR association showed variation by HLA locus, with DRB1 the most and HLA-C the fewest.

The TCR was taken from a boy between 10 and 17 years old in good health and CMV-seronegative. The chain carries TRBV2 and TRBJ2-6, with no clear D. The sample was PBMCs. CDR3 DNA: TGTGCCAGCAGTGAATCCAGGGCCAACGTCCTGACTTTC. Translating it yields CASSESRANVLTF.